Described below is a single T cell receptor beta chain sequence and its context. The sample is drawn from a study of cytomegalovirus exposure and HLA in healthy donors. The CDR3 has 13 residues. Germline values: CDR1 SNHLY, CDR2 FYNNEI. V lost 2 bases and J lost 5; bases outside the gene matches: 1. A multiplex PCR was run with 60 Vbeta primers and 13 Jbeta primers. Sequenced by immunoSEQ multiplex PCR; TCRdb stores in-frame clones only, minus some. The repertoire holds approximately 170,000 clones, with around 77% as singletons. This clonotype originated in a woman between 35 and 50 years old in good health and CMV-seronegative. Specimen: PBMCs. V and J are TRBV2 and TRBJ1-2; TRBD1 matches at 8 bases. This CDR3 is CASSEQGAYGYTF. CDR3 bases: TGTGCCAGCAGTGAACAGGGGGCTTATGGCTACACCTTC.